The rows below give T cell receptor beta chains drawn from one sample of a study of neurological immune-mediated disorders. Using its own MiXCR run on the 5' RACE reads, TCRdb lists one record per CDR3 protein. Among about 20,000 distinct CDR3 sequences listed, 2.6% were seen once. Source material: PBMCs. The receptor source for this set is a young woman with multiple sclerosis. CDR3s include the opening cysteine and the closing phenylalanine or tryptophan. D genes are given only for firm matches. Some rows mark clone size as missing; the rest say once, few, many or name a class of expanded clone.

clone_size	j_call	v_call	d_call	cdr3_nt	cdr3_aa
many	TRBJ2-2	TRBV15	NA	TGTGCCACCAGCAGATTCCGGGGCACGAACACCGGGGAGCTGTTTTTT	CATSRFRGTNTGELFF
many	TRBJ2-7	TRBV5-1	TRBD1	TGCGCCAGCAGCAGTTTCCGACAGGGGGGCTCCTACGAGCAGTACTTC	CASSSFRQGGSYEQYF
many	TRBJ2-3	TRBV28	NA	TGTGCCAGCAGTTTCTCCCGGGACCCCACAGATACGCAGTATTTT	CASSFSRDPTDTQYF
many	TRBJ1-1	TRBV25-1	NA	TGTGCCAGCAGTGAAGGTCAGGCGAACACTGAAGCTTTCTTT	CASSEGQANTEAFF
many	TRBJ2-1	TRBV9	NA	TGTGCCAGCAGCGTAGAAAGAGGGGAGCAGTTCTTC	CASSVERGEQFF
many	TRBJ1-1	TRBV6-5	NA	TGTGCCAGCATTACCCCAGGAGCGAACACTGAAGCTTTCTTT	CASITPGANTEAFF
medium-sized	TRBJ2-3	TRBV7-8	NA	TGTGCCGGAAAACACAGGCTGGAGAAGGATACGCAGTATTTT	CAGKHRLEKDTQYF
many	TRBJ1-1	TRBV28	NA	TGTGCCAGCAGTTTAGGGGGGATGAGGAACACTGAAGCTTTCTTT	CASSLGGMRNTEAFF
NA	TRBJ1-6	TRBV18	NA	TGTGCCAGCTCCCGGGTGGCAGGGGCTAATTCACCCCTCCACTTT	CASSRVAGANSPLHF
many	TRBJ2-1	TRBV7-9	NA	TGTGCCAGCAGCTTGGGGGGTAGCGGAGAGCAGTTCTTC	CASSLGGSGEQFF
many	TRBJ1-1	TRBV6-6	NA	TGTGCCGTCCGATTGAGGGGCCGGGGGAACACTGAAGCTTTCTTT	CAVRLRGRGNTEAFF
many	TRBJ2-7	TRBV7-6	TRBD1	TGTGCCAGCAGCCGGGGACAGGCGACCTACGAGCAGTACTTC	CASSRGQATYEQYF
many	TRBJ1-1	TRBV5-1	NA	TGCGCCAGCAGCTTTCTGCCGGAGGACACTGAAGCTTTCTTT	CASSFLPEDTEAFF
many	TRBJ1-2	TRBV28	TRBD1	TGTGCCAGCAGTACGACAGGGGGCGGGATTCGCTACACCTTC	CASSTTGGGIRYTF
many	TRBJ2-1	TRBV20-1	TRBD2	TGCAGTGCTTTCCTAGCGGACTACAATGAGCAGTTCTTC	CSAFLADYNEQFF
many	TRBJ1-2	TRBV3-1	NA	TGTGCCAGCAGCCAATTTCTTTTCGGGGAAGCAGGTGGCTACACCTTC	CASSQFLFGEAGGYTF
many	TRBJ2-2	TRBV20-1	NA	TGCAGTGCTAGAGATAACACCGGGGAGCTGTTTTTT	CSARDNTGELFF
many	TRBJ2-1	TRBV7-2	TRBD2	TGTGCCAGCAGCTTGAGGACTAGAGACAATGAGCAGTTCTTC	CASSLRTRDNEQFF
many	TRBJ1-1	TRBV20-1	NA	TGCAGTCAGACCCTCACAGGGTCGGGCACTGAAGCTTTCTTT	CSQTLTGSGTEAFF
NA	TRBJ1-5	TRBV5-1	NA	TGCGCCAGCAGCCAAGGGGGATCCAATCAGCCCCAGAATTTT	CASSQGGSNQPQNF
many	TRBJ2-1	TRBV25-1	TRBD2	TGTGCCAGCAGTCCGACTAGCGGCTATGAGCAGTTCTTC	CASSPTSGYEQFF
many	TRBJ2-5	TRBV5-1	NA	TGCGCCAGCAGCTTGGGGGGTAGCGGAGCGCAAGAGACCCAGTACTTC	CASSLGGSGAQETQYF
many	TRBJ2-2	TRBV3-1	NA	TGTGCCAGCAGCCCACGGCGGGGACGGAACACCGGGGAGCTGTTTTTT	CASSPRRGRNTGELFF
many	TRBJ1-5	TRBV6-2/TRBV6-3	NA	TGTGCCAGCAGCCAGTCTTGGGAGACCCAGCATTTT	CASSQSWETQHF
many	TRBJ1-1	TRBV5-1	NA	TGCGCCAGCAGCTTGGAAAGTAACACTGAAGCTTTCTTT	CASSLESNTEAFF
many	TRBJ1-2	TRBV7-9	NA	TGTGCCTCAATGCCCAGACAGGCTAACTATGGCTACACCTTC	CASMPRQANYGYTF
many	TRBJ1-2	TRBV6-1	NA	TGTGCCAGCAGTGAAAGGTCGAACAGGCCTAACTATGGCTACACCTTC	CASSERSNRPNYGYTF
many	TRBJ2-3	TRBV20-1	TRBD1	TGCAGTGCTACAGACAGGGGGCGAGACACAGATACGCAGTATTTT	CSATDRGRDTDTQYF
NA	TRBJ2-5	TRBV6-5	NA	TGTGCCAGCAGCGCAACAGGGTACGATGGGGAGACCCAGTACTTC	CASSATGYDGETQYF
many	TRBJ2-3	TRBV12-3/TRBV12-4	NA	TGTGCCAGCAGCCCGCCCCAATCAGATACGCAGTATTTT	CASSPPQSDTQYF
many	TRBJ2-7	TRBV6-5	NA	TGTGCCAGCAGTCTCACAGGGTACGAGCAGTACTTC	CASSLTGYEQYF
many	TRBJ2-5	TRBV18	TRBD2	TGTGCCAGCTCTACGACTAGCGGGGAGACCCAGTACTTC	CASSTTSGETQYF
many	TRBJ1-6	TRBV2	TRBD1	TGTGCCAGCAGTGATGCCAGGGGGCTGGGTTCACCCCTCCACTTT	CASSDARGLGSPLHF
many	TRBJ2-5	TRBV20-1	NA	TGCAGTGCTAGAGACTGGGCCGTACAAGAGACCCAGTACTTC	CSARDWAVQETQYF
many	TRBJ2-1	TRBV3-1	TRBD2	TGTGCCAGCAGCCAAGGGCGGGGGGATAGGATGCAGTTCTTC	CASSQGRGDRMQFF